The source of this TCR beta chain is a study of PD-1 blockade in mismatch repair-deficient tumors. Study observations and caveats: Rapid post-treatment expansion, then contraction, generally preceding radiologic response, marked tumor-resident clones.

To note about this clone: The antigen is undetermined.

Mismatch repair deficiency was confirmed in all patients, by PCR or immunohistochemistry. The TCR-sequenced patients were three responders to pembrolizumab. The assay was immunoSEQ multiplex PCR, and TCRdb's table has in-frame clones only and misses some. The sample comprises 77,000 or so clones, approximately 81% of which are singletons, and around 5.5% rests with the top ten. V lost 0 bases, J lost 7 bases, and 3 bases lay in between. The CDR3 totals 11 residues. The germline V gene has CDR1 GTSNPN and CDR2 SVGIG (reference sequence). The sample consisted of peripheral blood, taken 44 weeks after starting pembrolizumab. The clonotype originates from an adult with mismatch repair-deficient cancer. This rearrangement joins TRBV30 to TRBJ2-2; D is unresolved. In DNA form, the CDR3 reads TGTGCCTGGAGTGTGGGCGGGGAGCTGTTTTTT. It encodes CAWSVGGELFF.